Detailed here is one T cell receptor (beta chain). This clone has a handful of counts. Its antigen is not yet known. No base quality values were provided; no much bigger clone lies one nucleotide off. The method was the immunoSEQ multiplex PCR assay. For TCR sequencing, RNA was extracted from every sample and reverse transcribed into cDNA to serve as template. First-strand cDNA was synthesized using SuperScript III with a 2:1 mix of oligo-dT and random hexamers. Amplification bias was assessed with a synthetic immune receptor repertoire, and residual bias was removed computationally. Per the original workflow: Raw reads were preprocessed to remove errors, and CDR3 was defined according to IMGT conventions as the region from the conserved cysteine to phenylalanine. To get clonality, Shannon entropy was normalized by log2 of the number of productive unique TCRs and the result was subtracted from 1. Whether scalp clones were CD4 or CD8 was inferred by matching scalp TCRbeta sequences against CD4 and CD8 repertoires sorted from blood. What TCRdb holds here is the immuneACCESS table cut down to in-frame rearrangements. Part of the clones is not present; checked against another copy, under half of the missing clones reflect an unresolved V gene, and the others are unexplained. Clone size and V and J calls were adopted from that table, with D and trimming inferred from the DNA. Present in this sample are about 120,000 clones, approximately 53% of which were seen just once. 0.46% of the sample rests with the top ten.

The sample's time point label is to be understood as: about four weeks on oral tofacitinib. The label giving this sample's treatment or condition can be read as: oral pan-JAK inhibitor, 5-10 mg twice daily. From alopecia areata patients, peripheral blood was collected along with lesional scalp punch biopsies. PBMCs were isolated by density centrifugation and stained for CD3, CD4 and CD8, after which CD4+ and CD8+ T cells were sorted on a FACSAria. The entry originates in a study of CD8+ T cells in alopecia areata (dated by TCRdb to the late 2010s). Notes on the research overall: Treated patients were enrolled in an open-label pilot trial of oral tofacitinib at 5 to 10 mg twice daily for moderate-to-severe alopecia areata. Tofacitinib was given for 6 to 18 months, followed by 6 months of follow-up off drug to assess delayed response and recurrence. For the treated patients, the SALT score, which quantifies what percentage of scalp surface area is affected, served as the measure of disease severity. In both human patients and the C3H/HeJ mouse model, the study applied high-throughput TCRbeta sequencing to look at T cell clonal expansion in alopecia areata. In humans, TCRbeta sequencing was performed on scalp tissue and on sorted CD4+ and CD8+ peripheral blood T cells from healthy controls and from patients with patchy or totalis/universalis alopecia areata. Patients on tofacitinib were biopsied at baseline and after 4 and 24 weeks of treatment, and several of the patients also had a later scalp biopsy. Scalp clonality was compared across normal scalp (n=4), patchy alopecia areata scalp (n=8), and alopecia totalis/universalis scalp (n=8). The RNA source kit depended on sample type: the PAXgene miRNA kit for fixed scalp, the miRNeasy kit for PBMCs, and the RNeasy kit for mouse skin. TCRbeta CDR3 regions were amplified by immunoSEQ multiplex PCR with 35 Vbeta forward and 13 Jbeta reverse primers.

A distance of 8 bases separates the germline ends of V and J, which lose 7 bases and 1 base respectively. From cysteine to phenylalanine, the CDR3 is 13 amino acids long. Only CDR3 DNA remains: 39 bases, in frame from the first base. CDR1 and CDR2, looked up from the germline V gene, are SNHLY and FYNNEI. The investigation overall reported the following: Unlike mouse skin, which is dominated by gammadelta T cells, normal human skin has resident alphabeta T cells that are also sequenced, and this complicates analysis of the scalp TCR repertoire. Shared TCR sequences between patients were less evident than in mice, which may be partly attributable to HLA diversity in the patient population. Because the treated cohort was small and included a single nonresponder, larger studies are needed to assess links between baseline CD8+ expansion and response. During tofacitinib treatment, many expanded lesional clones remained in scalp and blood, and this persistence may partly explain relapse after treatment is stopped. Higher clonality and more expanded CD8+ clones were observed in lesional scalp than in normal scalp, particularly in alopecia totalis/universalis, a finding suggestive of antigenic drive. Scalp clonality and the number of expanded CD8+ clones among the top 100 scalp clones were significantly decreased by tofacitinib.

The receptor's source is a human donor with alopecia areata. This specimen consisted of CD4+ T cells sorted from blood, obtained at week 4, from a patient treated with tofacitinib. Recombination linked TRBV2 to TRBJ1-5, with the D segment identity uncertain. The CDR3 protein sequence reads: CASNGESNQPQHF. The sequenced DNA: TGTGCCAGCAACGGGGAAAGCAATCAGCCCCAGCATTTT. Outside the CDR3, residues come from the reference TRBV2 and TRBJ1-5 proteins, so the full variable domain is: EPEVTQTPSHQVTQMGQEVILRCVPISNHLYFYWYRQILGQKVEFLVSFYNNEISEKSEIFDDQFSVERPDGSNFTLKIRSTKLEDSAMYFCASNGESNQPQHFGDGTRLSIL.